The clone carrying this T cell receptor beta chain was seen only once. The sample holds other DNA sequences that translate to the same CDR3. The libraries were made with immunoSEQ v3. Some clones are missing from TCRdb's copy, which holds only in-frame ones; the method was immunoSEQ multiplex PCR. Of around 30,000 clones listed, 74% were seen once; the top ten hold 2.5% to 3%. The germline V and J ends were trimmed by 0 bases and 7 bases, with 7 bases remaining between them. In germline, CDR1 is WNHNN, CDR2 SYGVQD (reference sequence). The CDR3 spans 13 residues. As for time point: pre-treatment sample, taken before nivolumab and TIL therapy. This sample is drawn from a study of TIL therapy for anti-PD-1-resistant metastatic lung cancer. Looking at the study overall: Median tumor PD-L1 proportion score was approximately 6.3%. Half of patients were current or former smokers.

The receptor was isolated from a woman between 30 and 79 years old with non-small cell lung cancer. The sample consisted of blood, taken at baseline. The V gene is TRBV10-1, the J gene TRBJ1-5; D not resolved. CDR3 in DNA: TGCGCCAGCAGTGAGTCCGGGGTGCAGCCCCAGCATTTT. The encoded protein is CASSESGVQPQHF.